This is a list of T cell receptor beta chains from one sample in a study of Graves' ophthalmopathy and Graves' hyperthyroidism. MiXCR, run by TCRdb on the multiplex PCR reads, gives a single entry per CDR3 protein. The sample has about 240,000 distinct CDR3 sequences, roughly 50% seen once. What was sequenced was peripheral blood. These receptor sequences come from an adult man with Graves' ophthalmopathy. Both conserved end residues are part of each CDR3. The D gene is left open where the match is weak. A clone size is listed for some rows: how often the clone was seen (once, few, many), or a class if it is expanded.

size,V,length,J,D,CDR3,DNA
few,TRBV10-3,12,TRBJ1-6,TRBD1,CATRQGGSPLHF,TGTGCCACCAGACAGGGGGGCTCACCCCTCCACTTT
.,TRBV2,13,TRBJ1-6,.,CASHGSYNSPLHF,TGTGCCAGCCATGGCTCCTATAATTCACCCCTCCACTTT
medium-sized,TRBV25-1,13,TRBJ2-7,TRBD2,CASVAGEVHEQYF,TGTGCCAGCGTAGCGGGAGAGGTCCACGAGCAGTACTTC
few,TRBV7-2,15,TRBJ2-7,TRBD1,CASSLRPGTAYEQYF,TGTGCCAGCAGCCTACGACCGGGGACAGCCTACGAGCAGTACTTC
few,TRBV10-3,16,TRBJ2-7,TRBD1,CAISDSGTETSYEQYF,TGTGCCATCAGTGATTCCGGGACAGAGACCTCCTACGAGCAGTACTTC
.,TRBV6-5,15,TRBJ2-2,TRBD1,CASSSQGGNTGELFF,TGTGCCAGCAGTTCACAGGGGGGGAACACCGGGGAGCTGTTTTTT
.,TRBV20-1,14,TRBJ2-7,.,CSAKVQGTLYEQYF,TGCAGTGCTAAGGTGCAGGGTACTCTCTACGAGCAGTACTTC
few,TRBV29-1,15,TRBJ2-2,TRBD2,CSPGRAGVGGGELFF,TGCAGCCCTGGCCGAGCGGGAGTCGGCGGCGGGGAGCTGTTTTTT
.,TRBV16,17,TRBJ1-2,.,CASSQPESVTGKYGYTF,TGTGCCAGCAGCCAACCCGAATCGGTGACAGGAAAATATGGCTACACCTTC
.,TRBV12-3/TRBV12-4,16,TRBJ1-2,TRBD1,CASRLGTGGGNYGYTF,TGTGCCAGCAGACTTGGGACAGGGGGCGGTAACTATGGCTACACCTTC
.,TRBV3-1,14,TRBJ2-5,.,CASSRWTSQETRYF,TGTGCCAGCAGCCGGTGGACGTCCCAGGAGACCCGGTACTTC
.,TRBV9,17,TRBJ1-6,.,CASSQDPRLTNNSPLHF,TGTGCCAGCAGCCAAGACCCCCGACTTACGAATAATTCACCCCTCCACTTT
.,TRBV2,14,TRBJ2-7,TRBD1,CASSSSGGQYEQYF,TGTGCCAGCAGTTCATCAGGGGGCCAGTACGAGCAGTACTTC